This T cell receptor (beta chain) was documented in a study of persistence of HIV-infected CD4 T cells. Whole-study context: Blood samples, up to roughly 200 mL, came from multiple time points, except two leukapheresis donors sampled once. Study-wide results and limits: TCRbeta richness was lower in CMV- and Gag-responding cells than in anti-CD3/anti-CD28-responding cells.

The germline V gene has CDR1 SGHTA and CDR2 FQGTGA. This CDR3 contains 13 residues. Trimming took off 2 bases at V and 5 bases at J, with 9 bases between the two ends. The stimulus was lysate of CMV-infected fibroblasts, approximately 9.6 ug/mL. CD40L-negative CD69-negative CD45RO-high memory CD4+ T cells were sorted as populations depleted of antigen-responding cells. Suppressive ART was started during chronic HIV-1 infection in these adults. Before stimulation, PBMCs underwent CD8+ T cell depletion. The immunoSEQ assay was version 4, run in survey mode. Sequencing used immunoSEQ multiplex PCR; TCRdb keeps in-frame clones, though not all of them. The table lists tens of thousands of clones, around four fifths of them singletons. Regarding this clone: The antigen remains unidentified.

The starting material was CD4+ T cells sorted from PBMCs after roughly 18-hour stimulation, obtained from a patient who received antiretroviral therapy. The source of this sequence is an adult woman with HIV who was CMV-seropositive. J is TRBJ1-1 and V is TRBV7-3; D gene unclear. The CDR3 reads CASSLGPMTEAFF. The DNA for the CDR3 is TGTGCCAGCAGCTTAGGGCCGATGACTGAAGCTTTCTTT.